These T cell receptor beta chains were read from a single sample in a study of CXCR3 chemokines and chemotherapy response in bladder cancer. MiXCR, applied by TCRdb to the PCR reads, yields one record per CDR3 protein. Among roughly 1,200 distinct CDR3 sequences listed, approximately 19% were seen once. The sample was taken from a patient whose treatment included neoadjuvant chemotherapy. These receptors were obtained from a human donor with bladder cancer that did not respond to neoadjuvant chemotherapy. Each CDR3 is given with its conserved first and last residue. The D gene is left open where the match is weak. Clone size is stated in some rows and not others, as once, few, many or a class when expanded.

v_call	clone_size	d_call	j_call	cdr3_aa	cdr3_nt
TRBV12-3/TRBV12-4	medium-sized	-	TRBJ2-3	CASSLPESSESTDTQYF	TGTGCCAGCAGTTTACCGGAATCTAGCGAGAGCACAGATACGCAGTATTTT
TRBV20-1	few	TRBD1	TRBJ1-2	CSSGQGIYGYTF	TGCAGTTCAGGACAGGGAATCTATGGCTACACCTTC
TRBV15	medium-sized	TRBD1	TRBJ1-2	CATSRDLRWEGDRFYGYTF	TGTGCCACCAGCAGAGATTTGCGATGGGAGGGGGACAGATTCTATGGCTACACCTTC
TRBV10-2	-	TRBD1	TRBJ1-1	CASSPGQGALRAFF	TGCGCCAGCAGCCCAGGACAGGGGGCGTTAAGAGCTTTCTTT
TRBV18	medium-sized	TRBD1	TRBJ1-5	CASSGQGAVGNQPQHF	TGTGCCAGCTCAGGACAGGGGGCTGTAGGCAATCAGCCCCAGCATTTT
TRBV19	large	-	TRBJ2-6	CASSIGDSGANVLTF	TGTGCCAGTAGTATAGGGGACTCTGGGGCCAACGTCCTGACTTTC
TRBV20-1	-	-	TRBJ1-1	CSARDLRNTEAFF	TGCAGTGCTAGAGATCTCAGGAACACTGAAGCTTTCTTT
TRBV10-3	medium-sized	-	TRBJ2-7	CAISEFGGGAFHEQYF	TGTGCCATCAGTGAGTTCGGCGGGGGCGCCTTCCACGAGCAGTACTTC
TRBV24-1	large	TRBD2	TRBJ2-1	CATSSSGGVGDEQFF	TGTGCCACCAGCTCTAGCGGGGGGGTTGGCGATGAGCAGTTCTTC
TRBV11-2	medium-sized	-	TRBJ1-2	CASSLVIPTPGASYGYTF	TGTGCCAGCAGCTTAGTTATCCCGACGCCAGGGGCGAGCTATGGCTACACCTTC
TRBV14	many	-	TRBJ2-1	CASSQGAGRLDNEQFF	TGTGCCAGCAGCCAAGGGGCGGGGAGGCTGGACAATGAGCAGTTCTTC
TRBV7-2	large	-	TRBJ2-7	CASSLVVAYEQYF	TGTGCCAGCAGCTTAGTGGTTGCCTACGAGCAGTACTTC
TRBV6-6	-	TRBD1	TRBJ2-3	CASTPTGDPDTQYF	TGTGCCAGCACTCCCACAGGGGACCCAGATACGCAGTATTTT
TRBV5-4	large	TRBD2	TRBJ2-3	CASSLSGGGGDTQYF	TGTGCCAGCAGCTTGTCTGGCGGGGGTGGAGATACGCAGTATTTT
TRBV20-1	-	TRBD2	TRBJ2-4	CSAPGGGGPLKRAKNIQYF	TGCAGTGCCCCTGGGGGCGGGGGGCCTCTTAAAAGAGCCAAAAACATTCAGTACTTC
TRBV6-5	large	TRBD2	TRBJ2-1	CASSYSRLAGEYEQFF	TGTGCCAGCAGTTACTCGAGGCTAGCGGGAGAGTATGAGCAGTTCTTC
TRBV19	large	TRBD1	TRBJ1-1	CASSVGTGGAEAFF	TGTGCCAGTAGTGTTGGGACAGGGGGGGCTGAAGCTTTCTTT
TRBV12-3/TRBV12-4	many	-	TRBJ1-1	CASSLAKHTEAFF	TGTGCCAGCAGTTTAGCGAAGCACACTGAAGCTTTCTTT
TRBV6-5	medium-sized	TRBD1	TRBJ2-5	CASKLDRTRQETQYF	TGTGCCAGCAAACTGGACAGGACCAGGCAAGAGACCCAGTACTTC
TRBV7-9	-	-	TRBJ1-6	CASSLDGLGNSPIHF	TGTGCCAGCAGCTTAGATGGGCTCGGTAATTCACCAATCCACTTT
TRBV5-4	many	-	TRBJ2-6	CASSFSLGIGANVLTF	TGTGCCAGCAGCTTTTCCTTGGGCATCGGGGCCAACGTCCTGACTTTC
TRBV6-5	many	-	TRBJ2-2	CASSFKAGGELFF	TGTGCCAGCAGTTTCAAAGCCGGCGGGGAGCTGTTTTTT
TRBV6-5	many	-	TRBJ2-1	CASSYSEPYNEQFF	TGTGCCAGCAGTTACTCGGAGCCATACAATGAGCAGTTCTTC
TRBV7-3	once	-	TRBJ2-7	CASSPTPGTSSYEQYF	TGTGCCAGCAGCCCCACCCCGGGGACAAGTTCCTACGAGCAGTACTTC
TRBV7-2	-	-	TRBJ1-2	CASSLDEGGLGYTF	TGTGCCAGCAGCTTAGATGAGGGGGGGTTGGGCTACACCTTC
TRBV7-9	medium-sized	-	TRBJ1-1	CASRVEGTNTEAFF	TGTGCCAGCAGGGTGGAGGGAACGAACACTGAAGCTTTCTTT